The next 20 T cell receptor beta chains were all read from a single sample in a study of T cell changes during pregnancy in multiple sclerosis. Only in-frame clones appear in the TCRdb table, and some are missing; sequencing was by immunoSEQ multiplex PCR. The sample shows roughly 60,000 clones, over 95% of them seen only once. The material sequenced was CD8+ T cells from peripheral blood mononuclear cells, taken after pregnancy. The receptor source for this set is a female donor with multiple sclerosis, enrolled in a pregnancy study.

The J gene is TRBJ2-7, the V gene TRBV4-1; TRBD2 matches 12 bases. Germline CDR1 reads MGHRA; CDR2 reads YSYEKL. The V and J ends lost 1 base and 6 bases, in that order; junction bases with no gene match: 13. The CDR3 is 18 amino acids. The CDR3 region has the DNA TGCGCCAGCAGCCAAGGACTAGCGGGAGACCCGCGGTCCGGCGAGCAGTACTTC. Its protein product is CASSQGLAGDPRSGEQYF.

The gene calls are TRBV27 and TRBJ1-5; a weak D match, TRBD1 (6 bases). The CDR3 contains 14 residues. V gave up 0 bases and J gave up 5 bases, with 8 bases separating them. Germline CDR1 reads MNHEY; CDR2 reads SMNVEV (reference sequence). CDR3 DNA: TGTGCCAGCAGTTTATCGGGGGCACATCAGCCCCAGCATTTT. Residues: CASSLSGAHQPQHF.

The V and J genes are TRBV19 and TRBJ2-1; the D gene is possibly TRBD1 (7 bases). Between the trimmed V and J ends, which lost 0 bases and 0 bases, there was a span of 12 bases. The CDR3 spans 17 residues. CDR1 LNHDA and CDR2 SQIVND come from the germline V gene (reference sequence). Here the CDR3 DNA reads TGTGCCAGTAGTATAGATGCAGGGGGGAGCTCCTACAATGAGCAGTTCTTC. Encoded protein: CASSIDAGGSSYNEQFF.

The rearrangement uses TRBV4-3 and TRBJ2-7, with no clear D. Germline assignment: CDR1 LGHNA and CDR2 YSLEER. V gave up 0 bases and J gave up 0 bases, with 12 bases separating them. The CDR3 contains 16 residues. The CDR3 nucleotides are TGCGCCAGCAGCCAAGAGTCAAGCCTGAGCTCCTACGAGCAGTACTTC. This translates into CASSQESSLSSYEQYF.

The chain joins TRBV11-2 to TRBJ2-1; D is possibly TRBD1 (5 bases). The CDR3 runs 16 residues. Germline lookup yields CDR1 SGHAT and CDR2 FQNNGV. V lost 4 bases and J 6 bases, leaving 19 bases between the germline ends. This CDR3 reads CASSYSQGVRGNEQFF. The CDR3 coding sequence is TGTGCCAGCAGCTACTCCCAGGGCGTTAGGGGCAATGAGCAGTTCTTC.

The CDR3 is CASSLTLAGRGYTF. The DNA for the CDR3 is TGTGCCAGCAGCTTGACACTGGCAGGGAGGGGCTACACCTTC. The gene calls are TRBV5-5 and TRBJ1-2, with D possibly matching TRBD1 (5 bases). This CDR3 spans 14 amino acids. The V end was cut by 1 base, the J end by 8 bases, with 15 bases between. CDR1 is SGHKS and CDR2 is YYEKEE in the germline V gene (reference sequence).

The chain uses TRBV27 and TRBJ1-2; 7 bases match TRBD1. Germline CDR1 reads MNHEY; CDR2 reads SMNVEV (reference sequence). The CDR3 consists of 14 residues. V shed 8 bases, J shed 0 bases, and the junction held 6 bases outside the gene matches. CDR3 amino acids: CASAIQGANYGYTF. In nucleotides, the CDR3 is TGTGCCAGCGCTATTCAGGGGGCTAACTATGGCTACACCTTC.

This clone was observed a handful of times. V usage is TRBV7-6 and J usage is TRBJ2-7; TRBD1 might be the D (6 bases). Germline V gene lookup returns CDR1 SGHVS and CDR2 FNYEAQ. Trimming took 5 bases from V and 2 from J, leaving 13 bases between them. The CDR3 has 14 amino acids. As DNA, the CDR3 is TGTGCCAGCAGCGAAGGCAGGGGCCCCTACGAGCAGTACTTC. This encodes CASSEGRGPYEQYF.

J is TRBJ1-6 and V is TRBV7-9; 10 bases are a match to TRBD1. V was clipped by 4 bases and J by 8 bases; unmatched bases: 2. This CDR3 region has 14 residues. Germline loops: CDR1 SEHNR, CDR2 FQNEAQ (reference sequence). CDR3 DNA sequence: TGTGCCAGCAGCTCGGGGACAGGGGATTCACCCCTCCACTTT. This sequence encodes CASSSGTGDSPLHF.

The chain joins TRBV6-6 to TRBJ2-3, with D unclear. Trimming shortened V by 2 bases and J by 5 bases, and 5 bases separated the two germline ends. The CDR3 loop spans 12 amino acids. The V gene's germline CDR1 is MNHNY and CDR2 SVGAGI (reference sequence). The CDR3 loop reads CASSYPLDTQYF. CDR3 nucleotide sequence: TGTGCCAGCAGTTACCCCCTAGATACGCAGTATTTT.

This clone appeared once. The CDR3 bases are TGTGCCAGCAGTCTCCCTAGCGGGGAGACCCAGTACTTC. Protein: CASSLPSGETQYF. The J gene is TRBJ2-5, the V gene TRBV28; 8 bases are shared with TRBD2. This CDR3 has 13 amino acids. Trimming took 5 bases from V and 5 from J; bases not matched to a gene: 4. Per the germline V gene, CDR1 is MDHEN and CDR2 is SYDVKM.

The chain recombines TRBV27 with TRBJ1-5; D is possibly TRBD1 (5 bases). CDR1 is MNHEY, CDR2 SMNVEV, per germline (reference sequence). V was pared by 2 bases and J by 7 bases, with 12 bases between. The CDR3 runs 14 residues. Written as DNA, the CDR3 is TGTGCCAGCAGTTTAGAAGGGGCGAGGCAGCCCCAGCATTTT. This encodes CASSLEGARQPQHF.

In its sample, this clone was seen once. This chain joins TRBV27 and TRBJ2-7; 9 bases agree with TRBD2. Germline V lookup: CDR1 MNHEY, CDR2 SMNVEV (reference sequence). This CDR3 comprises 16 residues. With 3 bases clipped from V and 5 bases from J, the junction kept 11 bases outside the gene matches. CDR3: CASSLGVAGGADEQYF. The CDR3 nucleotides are TGTGCCAGCAGTTTGGGGGTCGCGGGAGGGGCGGACGAGCAGTACTTC.

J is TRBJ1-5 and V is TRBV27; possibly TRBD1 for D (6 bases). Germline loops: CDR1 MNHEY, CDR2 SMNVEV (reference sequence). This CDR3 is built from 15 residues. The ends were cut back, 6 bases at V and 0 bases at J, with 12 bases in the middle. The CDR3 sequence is CASSLDRYSNQPQHF. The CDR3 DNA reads TGTGCCAGCAGCTTGGACAGATATAGCAATCAGCCCCAGCATTTT.

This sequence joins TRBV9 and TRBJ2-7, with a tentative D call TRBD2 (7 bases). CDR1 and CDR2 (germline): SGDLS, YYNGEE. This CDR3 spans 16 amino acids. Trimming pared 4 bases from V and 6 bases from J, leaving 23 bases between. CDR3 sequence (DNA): TGTGCCAGCAGCTCCCCGGCGGGGGCTTTATCGGGCGAGCAGTACTTC. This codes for CASSSPAGALSGEQYF.

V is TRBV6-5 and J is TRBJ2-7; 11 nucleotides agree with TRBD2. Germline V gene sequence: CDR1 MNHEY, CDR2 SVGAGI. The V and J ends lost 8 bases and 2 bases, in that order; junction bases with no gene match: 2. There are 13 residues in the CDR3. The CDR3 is CASRLAGTYEQYF. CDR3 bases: TGTGCCAGCCGACTAGCGGGAACCTACGAGCAGTACTTC.

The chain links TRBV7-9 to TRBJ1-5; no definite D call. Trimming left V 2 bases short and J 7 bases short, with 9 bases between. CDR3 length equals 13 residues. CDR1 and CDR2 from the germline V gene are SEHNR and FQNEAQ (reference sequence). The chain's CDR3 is CASSLYSDQPQHF. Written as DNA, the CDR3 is TGTGCCAGCAGCTTATACAGTGACCAGCCCCAGCATTTT.

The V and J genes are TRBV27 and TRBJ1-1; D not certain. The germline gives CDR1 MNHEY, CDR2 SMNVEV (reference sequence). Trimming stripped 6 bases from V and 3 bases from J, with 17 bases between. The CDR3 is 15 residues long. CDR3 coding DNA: TGTGCCAGCAGATTGGGCCATTACGTTGACACTGAAGCTTTCTTT. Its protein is CASRLGHYVDTEAFF.

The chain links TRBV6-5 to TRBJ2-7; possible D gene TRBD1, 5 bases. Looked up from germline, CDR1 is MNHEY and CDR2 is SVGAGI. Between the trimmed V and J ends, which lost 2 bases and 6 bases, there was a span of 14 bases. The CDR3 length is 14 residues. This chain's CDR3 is CASSYGQGMSEQYF. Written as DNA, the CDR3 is TGTGCCAGCAGTTACGGTCAGGGAATGAGCGAGCAGTACTTC.

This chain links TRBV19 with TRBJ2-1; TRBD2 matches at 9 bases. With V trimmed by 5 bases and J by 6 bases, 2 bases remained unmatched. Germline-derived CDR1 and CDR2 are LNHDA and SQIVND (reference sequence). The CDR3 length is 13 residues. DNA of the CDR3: TGTGCCAGTAGTGCGGGAGGGGGCAATGAGCAGTTCTTC. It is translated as CASSAGGGNEQFF.